Below, one TCR beta chain is given with its context. Antigen unknown. Sample treatment: about 20 received Ad26.COV2.S at low or high dose, single or two shots; 5 received placebo; per-sample allocation not given. Vaccine and placebo recipients were sampled on day 63 after the first injection. These data are taken from a study of Ad26.COV2.S vaccination and SARS-CoV-2 variants. Across the study: Ad26.COV2.S given intramuscularly, once or twice 56 days apart. Whole-study results and caveats: Vaccinated and placebo-treated recipients had similar non-spike TCR breadth.

V shed 1 base and J shed 1 base, with 11 bases lying between them. Germline V gene sequence: CDR1 SNHLY, CDR2 FYNNEI. This CDR3 is 15 amino acids long. Measured with immunoSEQ multiplex PCR; TCRdb has only the in-frame clones, and not every one. The repertoire holds about 450,000 clones, nearly 90% seen once, with approximately 2.5% in the top ten. The material sequenced was peripheral blood, taken in a trial of Ad26.COV2.S vaccine versus placebo. This sequence joins TRBV2 and TRBJ2-7; TRBD2 is a possible D gene (6 bases). The sequence was collected from a person aged 18-60 years who received the Ad26.COV2.S COVID-19 vaccine or a placebo. The DNA for the CDR3 is TGTGCCAGCAGTGAAGAGATGGAGGGATCCTACGAGCAGTACGTC. It codes for CASSEEMEGSYEQYV.